The TCR beta chain under discussion was sequenced for a study of T cells in Graves' hyperthyroidism and ophthalmopathy. The study's findings and limits: Blood shared most expanded thyroid clonotypes above 0.001. The authors' 13 V-J model separated ophthalmopathy from stable hyperthyroidism.

TCR beta CDR3 region amplification was performed from RNA transcripts. The HTBI primer set was used in a first-round RT-PCR of the TCR CDR3. TCRdb reanalysed the multiplex PCR reads using MiXCR and keeps one entry per CDR3 protein. The top ten hold 30% to 40% of the sample, which has about 350,000 distinct CDR3 sequences, roughly a sixth seen once. Germline-derived CDR1 and CDR2 are MNHEY and SVGAGI. V was clipped by 2 bases and J by 6 bases; unmatched bases: 3. This CDR3 has 15 amino acids. This clonotype was found a few times. Its antigen remains unknown. The J gene is TRBJ2-2, the V gene TRBV6-5, with 10 bases lining up with TRBD2. Sequences were obtained from blood. The TCR sequence derives from a woman aged 25 to 39 with Graves' hyperthyroidism that later progressed to Graves' ophthalmopathy. Here the CDR3 reads CASSYQRGGAGELFF. CDR3 in DNA: TGTGCCAGCAGTTACCAGCGGGGGGGGGCCGGGGAGCTGTTTTTT.